The source of this T cell receptor beta chain is a study of T cell changes during pregnancy in multiple sclerosis. The CDR3 sequence is 16 residues long. V shed 6 bases and J shed 10 bases, with 26 bases lying between them. Germline CDR1 is MDHEN and CDR2 is SYDVKM. This table comes from immunoSEQ multiplex PCR, and its TCRdb copy is limited to in-frame clones, with some not included. The table includes about 99,000 clones, around 94% detected once. The receptor was derived from a female donor with multiple sclerosis, enrolled in a pregnancy study. The rearrangement links TRBV28 to TRBJ2-3; TRBD1 might be the D (5 bases). The input for sequencing was peripheral blood, taken after pregnancy. The DNA of the CDR3 is TGTGCCAGCAGCCACAGGACGTCCCGAGACCTTATACCGCAGTATTTT. This codes for CASSHRTSRDLIPQYF.